The entry below describes one T cell receptor beta chain. No antigen is known for it. This entry is derived from a study of T cell repertoires in cytomegalovirus infection. Looking at the study overall: Carrying CMV and the relevant HLA type showed in public TCR beta signatures.

Via MiXCR, TCRdb re-called the reads, giving one row per CDR3 protein. The data hold hundreds of thousands of distinct CDR3 sequences, with less than 40% observed a single time. Looked up from germline, CDR1 is LGHNA and CDR2 is YSLEER. This CDR3 spans 14 amino acids. The V gene lost 4 bases and the J gene lost 3 bases, with 9 bases spanning the gap. The material sequenced was cultured CD8+ T cells from PBMCs, taken from culture after CMV antigen stimulation. This receptor was identified in a human donor in good health (CMV status not recorded). Some clones in this sample may be carry-over from other donors' samples. V is TRBV4-3 and J is TRBJ2-2; D is undetermined. The CDR3 is CASSRGEYTGELFF. CDR3 sequence (DNA): TGCGCCAGCAGCCGAGGCGAGTACACCGGGGAGCTGTTTTTT.